The 12 T cell receptor beta chains below come from one sample, sequenced in a study of blood T cell repertoires in COVID-19. The data were produced by immunoSEQ multiplex PCR, yet TCRdb's version contains in-frame clones alone and is incomplete. The profile covers 200,000 to 250,000 clones, with around nine tenths appearing a single time and approximately 3.7% taken by the ten largest. The source material was PBMCs or T cells enriched from blood (not recorded which). The receptors stem from a young woman who had been exposed to COVID-19.

CDR3 in amino acids: CASSLTGVGTDTQYF. CDR3 sequence (DNA): TGCGCCAGCAGCTTGACTGGAGTAGGCACAGATACGCAGTATTTT. J is TRBJ2-3 and V is TRBV5-1, with unresolved D. CDR3 length equals 15 residues. Germline CDR1 reads SGHRS; CDR2 reads YFSETQ. The V end lost 1 base, the J end lost 1 base, and 10 bases lay between the germline ends.

The chain employs TRBV12-5 and TRBJ2-7; TRBD1 aligns across 7 bases. CDR3 length equals 15 residues. CDR1 and CDR2 (germline): LGHNT, FRNRAP. V shed 7 bases and J 2 bases; nucleotides not matched to a gene: 11. As DNA, the CDR3 is TGTGCTAGTGCCTTTTCACAGACAGGGACCTACGAGCAGTACTTC. Protein product: CASAFSQTGTYEQYF.

This sequence joins TRBV28 and TRBJ1-2; the D gene is possibly TRBD1 (6 bases). CDR1 is MDHEN and CDR2 is SYDVKM in the germline V gene. This CDR3 has 15 residues. The V end was cut by 3 bases, the J end by 4 bases, with 15 bases between. The CDR3 DNA reads TGTGCCAGCAGTTTTGGAACAGGGAGAGGCTATGGCTACACCTTC. Translation: CASSFGTGRGYGYTF.

The chain is built from TRBV12-3 or TRBV12-4 and TRBJ1-1, with D unclear. Trimming left V 1 base short and J 3 bases short, with 6 bases between. CDR3 length: 13 residues. The CDR3 sequence: CASSLGEDTEAFF. The CDR3 bases are TGTGCCAGCAGTTTAGGGGAGGACACTGAAGCTTTCTTT.

This sequence joins TRBV28 and TRBJ1-2; D is ambiguous. The germline V gene encodes CDR1 MDHEN and CDR2 SYDVKM. CDR3 length equals 11 residues. V was trimmed by 5 bases and J by 8 bases, leaving 9 bases between them. CDR3 in amino acids: CASSASRGYTF. The CDR3 DNA reads as TGTGCCAGCAGTGCGTCGAGGGGCTACACCTTC.

The chain carries TRBV11-3 and TRBJ1-5; no definite D call. V shed 1 base and J shed 0 bases, with 19 bases lying between them. Germline V gene sequence: CDR1 SGHNT, CDR2 YENEEA. The CDR3 length is 19 residues. DNA for the CDR3: TGTGCCAGCAGCTTAGTCTACCTTCCTCTTATTTATAGCAATCAGCCCCAGCATTTT. This gives the protein CASSLVYLPLIYSNQPQHF.

The chain combines TRBV5-5 with TRBJ2-2; possible D gene TRBD2, 6 bases. Germline V gives CDR1 SGHKS, CDR2 YYEKEE (reference sequence). V was trimmed by 6 bases and J by 6 bases, leaving 18 bases between them. The CDR3 runs 15 residues. The chain's CDR3 is CASTPHGGGPGELFF. CDR3 nucleotide sequence: TGTGCCAGCACCCCTCACGGGGGAGGACCCGGGGAGCTGTTTTTT.

CDR3 DNA: TGCGCCAGCAGCCAGACAGGGTGGGGACAAGAGACCCAGTACTTC. It encodes CASSQTGWGQETQYF. This rearrangement joins TRBV4-1 to TRBJ2-5; TRBD1 agrees at 7 bases. From germline, CDR1 is MGHRA and CDR2 YSYEKL. The V segment lost 3 bases and the J segment 2 bases; nucleotides outside the gene matches: 6. This CDR3 has 15 amino acids.

V is TRBV5-1 and J is TRBJ2-1; the match to TRBD2 covers 15 bases. The J segment lost 10 bases and the V segment lost 4 bases, leaving 12 bases of the junction unmatched. The CDR3 contains 17 residues. Germline-derived CDR1 and CDR2 are SGHRS and YFSETQ. The CDR3 sequence is CASSPGLAGGRELEQFF. CDR3 DNA sequence: TGCGCCAGCAGCCCCGGACTAGCGGGAGGGCGGGAACTGGAGCAGTTCTTC.

This chain links TRBV2 with TRBJ2-1, with 9 bases fitting TRBD2. Germline trimming cut 3 bases from V and 7 bases from J; bases unmatched to any gene: 4. The CDR3 consists of 14 residues. CDR1 and CDR2 (germline): SNHLY, FYNNEI. The CDR3 is CASSDSGRPNEQFF. For the CDR3, the DNA is TGTGCCAGCAGTGACAGCGGGAGGCCTAATGAGCAGTTCTTC.

V is TRBV15 and J is TRBJ1-2; no clear D gene. V shed 3 bases and J shed 3 bases, with 20 bases lying between them. Germline V lookup: CDR1 LNHNV, CDR2 YYDKDF (reference sequence). The CDR3 runs 17 residues. CDR3 in amino acids: CATSRSRRRGRHYGYTF. As DNA, the CDR3 is TGTGCCACCAGCAGGTCCCGGAGGCGAGGCCGGCACTATGGCTACACCTTC.

This clone showed up just a few times. DNA for the CDR3: TGCGCCAGCAGCCAAGATCCTGGACTTTCTAGCACAGATACGCAGTATTTT. It translates to CASSQDPGLSSTDTQYF. The rearrangement links TRBV4-1 to TRBJ2-3, with a tentative D call TRBD2 (5 bases). CDR3 length equals 17 residues. Between the trimmed V and J ends, which lost 0 bases and 0 bases, there was a span of 13 bases. Per the germline V gene, CDR1 is MGHRA and CDR2 is YSYEKL.